This T cell receptor beta chain is from a study of blood T cell repertoires in COVID-19. This CDR3 is built from 15 residues. The germline V gene has CDR1 LGHNA and CDR2 YSLEER. J was trimmed by 6 bases and V by 0 bases; bases with no gene match: 3. Some clones are missing from TCRdb's copy, which holds only in-frame ones; the method was immunoSEQ multiplex PCR. Among approximately 140,000 clones listed, approximately 89% were seen once. Specimen: peripheral blood. V is TRBV4-3 and J is TRBJ2-7; 12 nucleotides line up with TRBD1. This clonotype originated in a human donor in a cohort sampled during active COVID-19. CDR3 protein: CASSQDGTGGVEQYF. The CDR3 DNA sequence: TGCGCCAGCAGCCAAGATGGGACAGGGGGCGTCGAGCAGTACTTC.